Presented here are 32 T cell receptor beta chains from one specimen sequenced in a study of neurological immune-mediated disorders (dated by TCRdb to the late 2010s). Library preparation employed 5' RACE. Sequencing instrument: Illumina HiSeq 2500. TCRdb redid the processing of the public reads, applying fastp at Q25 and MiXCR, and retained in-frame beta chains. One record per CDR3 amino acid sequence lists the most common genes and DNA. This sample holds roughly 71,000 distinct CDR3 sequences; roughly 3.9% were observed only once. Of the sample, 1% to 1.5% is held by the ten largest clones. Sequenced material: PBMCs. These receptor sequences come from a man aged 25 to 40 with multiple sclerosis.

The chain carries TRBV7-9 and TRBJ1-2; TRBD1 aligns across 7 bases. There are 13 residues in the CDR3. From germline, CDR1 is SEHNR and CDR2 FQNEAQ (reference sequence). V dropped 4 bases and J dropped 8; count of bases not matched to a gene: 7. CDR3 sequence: CASSSRTGGGYTF. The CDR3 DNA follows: TGTGCCAGCAGCTCCCGGACAGGCGGAGGCTACACCTTC.

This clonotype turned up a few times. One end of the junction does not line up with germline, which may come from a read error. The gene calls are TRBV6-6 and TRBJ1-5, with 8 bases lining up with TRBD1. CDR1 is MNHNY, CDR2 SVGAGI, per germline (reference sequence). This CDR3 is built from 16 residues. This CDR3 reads CAARGARDRSDQPQNF. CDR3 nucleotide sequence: TGTGCCGCACGCGGGGCCCGGGACAGGTCAGATCAGCCCCAGAATTTT.

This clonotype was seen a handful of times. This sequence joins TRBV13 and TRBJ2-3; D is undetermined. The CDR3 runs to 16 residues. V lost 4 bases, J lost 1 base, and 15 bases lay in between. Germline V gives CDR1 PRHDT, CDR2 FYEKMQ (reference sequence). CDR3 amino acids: CASSSKDHPRTDTQYF. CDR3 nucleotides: TGTGCCAGCAGCTCCAAGGATCACCCACGCACAGATACGCAGTATTTT.

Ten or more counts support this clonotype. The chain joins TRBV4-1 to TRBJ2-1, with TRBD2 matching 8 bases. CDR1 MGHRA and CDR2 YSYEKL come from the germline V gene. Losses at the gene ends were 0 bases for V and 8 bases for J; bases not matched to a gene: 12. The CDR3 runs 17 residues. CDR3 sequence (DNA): TGCGCCAGCAGCCAAGATGGGGGACGGGGGGGCGGTGATGAGCAGTTCTTC. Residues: CASSQDGGRGGGDEQFF.

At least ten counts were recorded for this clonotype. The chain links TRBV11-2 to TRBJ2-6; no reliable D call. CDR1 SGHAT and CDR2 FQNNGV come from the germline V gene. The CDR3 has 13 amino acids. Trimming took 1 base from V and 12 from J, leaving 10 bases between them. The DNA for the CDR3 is TGTGCCAGCAGCTTAGTTGTAAACGGCGTCCTGACTTTC. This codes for CASSLVVNGVLTF.

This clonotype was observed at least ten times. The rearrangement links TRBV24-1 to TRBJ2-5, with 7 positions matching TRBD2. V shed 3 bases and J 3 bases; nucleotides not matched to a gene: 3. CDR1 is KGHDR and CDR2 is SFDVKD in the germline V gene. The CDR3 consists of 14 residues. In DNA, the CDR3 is TGTGCCACCAGTGATCCCGGGACTAAAGAGACCCAGTACTTC. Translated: CATSDPGTKETQYF.

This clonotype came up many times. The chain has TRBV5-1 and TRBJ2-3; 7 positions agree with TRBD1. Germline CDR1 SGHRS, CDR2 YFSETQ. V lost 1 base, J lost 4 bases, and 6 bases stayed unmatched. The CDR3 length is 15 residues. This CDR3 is CASSLMGQSADTQYF. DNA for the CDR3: TGCGCCAGCAGCTTGATGGGACAGTCCGCAGATACGCAGTATTTT.

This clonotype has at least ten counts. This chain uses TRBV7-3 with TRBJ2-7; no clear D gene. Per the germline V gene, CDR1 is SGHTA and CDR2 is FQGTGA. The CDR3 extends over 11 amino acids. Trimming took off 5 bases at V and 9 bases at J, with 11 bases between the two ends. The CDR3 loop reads CASSDGSGQYF. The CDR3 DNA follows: TGTGCCAGCAGCGACGGTAGTGGGCAGTACTTC.

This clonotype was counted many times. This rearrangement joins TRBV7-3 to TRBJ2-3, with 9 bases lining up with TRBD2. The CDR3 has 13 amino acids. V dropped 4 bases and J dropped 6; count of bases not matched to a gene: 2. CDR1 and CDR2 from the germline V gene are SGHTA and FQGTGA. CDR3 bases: TGTGCCAGCAGCTCCGGGACTAGCGATACGCAGTATTTT. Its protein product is CASSSGTSDTQYF.

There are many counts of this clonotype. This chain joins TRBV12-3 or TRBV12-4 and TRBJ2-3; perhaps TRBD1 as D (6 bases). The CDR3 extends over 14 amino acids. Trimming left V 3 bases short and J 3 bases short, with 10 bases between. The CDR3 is CASSFGQGTDTQYF. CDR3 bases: TGTGCCAGCAGTTTTGGGCAGGGGACAGATACGCAGTATTTT.

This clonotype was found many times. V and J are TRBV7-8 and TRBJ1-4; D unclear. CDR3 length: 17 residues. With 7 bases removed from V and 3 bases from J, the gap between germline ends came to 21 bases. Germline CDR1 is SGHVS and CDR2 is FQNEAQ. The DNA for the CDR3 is TGTGCCAGCACCATGGGATCGGGGATCCTTCCTAATGAAAAACTGTTTTTT. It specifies CASTMGSGILPNEKLFF.

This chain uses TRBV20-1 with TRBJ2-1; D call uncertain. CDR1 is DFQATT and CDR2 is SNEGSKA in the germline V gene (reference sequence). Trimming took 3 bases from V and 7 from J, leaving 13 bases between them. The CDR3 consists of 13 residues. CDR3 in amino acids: CSARSPTRNEQFF. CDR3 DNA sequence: TGCAGTGCTAGGTCTCCTACTCGTAATGAGCAGTTCTTC.

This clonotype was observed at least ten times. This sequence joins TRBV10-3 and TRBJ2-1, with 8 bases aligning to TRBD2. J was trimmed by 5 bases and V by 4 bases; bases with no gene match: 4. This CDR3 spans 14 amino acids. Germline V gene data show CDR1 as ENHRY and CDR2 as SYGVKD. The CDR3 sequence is CAISVGGGDNEQFF. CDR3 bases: TGTGCCATCAGTGTCGGGGGGGGGGACAATGAGCAGTTCTTC.

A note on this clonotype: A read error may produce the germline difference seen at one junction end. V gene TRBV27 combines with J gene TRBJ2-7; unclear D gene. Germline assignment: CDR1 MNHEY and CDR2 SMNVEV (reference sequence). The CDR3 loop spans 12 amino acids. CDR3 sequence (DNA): TGTGCCAGCAGTAAAAGGGCAGGCGAGAAGTACTTC. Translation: CASSKRAGEKYF.

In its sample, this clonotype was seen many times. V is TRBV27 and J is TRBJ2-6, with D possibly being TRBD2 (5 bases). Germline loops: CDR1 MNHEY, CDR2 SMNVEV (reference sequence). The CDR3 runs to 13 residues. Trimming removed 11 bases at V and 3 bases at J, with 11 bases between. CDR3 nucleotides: TGTGCCTCAGCGGCGTATGGGGCCAACGTCCTGACTTTC. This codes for CASAAYGANVLTF.

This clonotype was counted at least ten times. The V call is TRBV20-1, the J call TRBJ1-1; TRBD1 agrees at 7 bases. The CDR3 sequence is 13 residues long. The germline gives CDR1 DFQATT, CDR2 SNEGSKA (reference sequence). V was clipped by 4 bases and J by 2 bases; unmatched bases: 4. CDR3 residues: CSAKGGINTEAFF. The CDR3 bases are TGCAGTGCTAAAGGGGGCATCAACACTGAAGCTTTCTTT.

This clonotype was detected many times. Here the CDR3 reads CASSPLRWETQYF. The CDR3, as DNA: TGTGCCAGCAGCCCCCTGCGGTGGGAGACCCAGTACTTC. The chain employs TRBV7-2 and TRBJ2-5; D gene ambiguous. This CDR3 region has 13 residues. Germline values: CDR1 SGHTA, CDR2 FQGNSA. V dropped 5 bases and J dropped 5 bases, with 12 bases sitting between them.

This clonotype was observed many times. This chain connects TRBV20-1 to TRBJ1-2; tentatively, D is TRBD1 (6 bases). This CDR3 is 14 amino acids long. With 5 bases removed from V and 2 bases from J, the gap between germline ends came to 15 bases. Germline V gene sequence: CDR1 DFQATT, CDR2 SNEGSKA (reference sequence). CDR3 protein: CSAEGGLANYGYTF. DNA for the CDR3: TGCAGTGCTGAGGGGGGTTTGGCAAACTATGGCTACACCTTC.

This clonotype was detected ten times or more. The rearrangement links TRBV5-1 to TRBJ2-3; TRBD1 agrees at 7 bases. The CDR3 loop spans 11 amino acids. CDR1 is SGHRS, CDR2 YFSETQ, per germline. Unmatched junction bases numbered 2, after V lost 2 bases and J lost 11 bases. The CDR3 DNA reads TGCGCCAGCAGCTTTGGGACAGTGCAGTATTTT. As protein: CASSFGTVQYF.

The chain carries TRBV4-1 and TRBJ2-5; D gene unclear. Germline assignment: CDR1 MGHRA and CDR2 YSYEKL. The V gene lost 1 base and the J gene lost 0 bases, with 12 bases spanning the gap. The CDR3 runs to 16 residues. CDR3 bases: TGCGCCAGCAGCCAAGGATCCGGCACACACCAAGAGACCCAGTACTTC. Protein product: CASSQGSGTHQETQYF.

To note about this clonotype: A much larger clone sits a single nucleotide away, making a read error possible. This CDR3 reads CSSLVRQETQYF. CDR3 DNA: TGCAGTTCTCTAGTGAGACAAGAGACCCAGTACTTC. This chain joins TRBV20-1 and TRBJ2-5; D remains unclear. Trimming took 8 bases from V and 2 from J, leaving 12 bases between them. Germline-derived CDR1 and CDR2 are DFQATT and SNEGSKA (reference sequence). This CDR3 region has 12 residues.

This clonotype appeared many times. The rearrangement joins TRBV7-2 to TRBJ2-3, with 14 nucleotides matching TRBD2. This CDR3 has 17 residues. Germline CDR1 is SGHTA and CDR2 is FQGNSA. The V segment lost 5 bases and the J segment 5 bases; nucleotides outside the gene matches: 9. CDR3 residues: CASSRTTSGGDRDTQYF. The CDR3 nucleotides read TGTGCCAGCAGCCGGACGACTAGCGGGGGGGATAGAGATACGCAGTATTTT.

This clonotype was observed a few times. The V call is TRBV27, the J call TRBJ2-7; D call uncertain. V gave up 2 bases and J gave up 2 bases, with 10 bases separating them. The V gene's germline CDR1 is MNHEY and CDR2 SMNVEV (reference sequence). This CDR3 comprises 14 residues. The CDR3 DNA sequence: TGTGCCAGCAGTTTAAATTTAAGGGCCTACGAGCAGTACTTC. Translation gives CASSLNLRAYEQYF.

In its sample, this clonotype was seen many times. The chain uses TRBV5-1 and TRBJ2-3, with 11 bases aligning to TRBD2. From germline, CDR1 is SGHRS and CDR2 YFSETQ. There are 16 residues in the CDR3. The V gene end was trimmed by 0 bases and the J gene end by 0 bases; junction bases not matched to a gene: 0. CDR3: CASSLGLAGSTDTQYF. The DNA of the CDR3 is TGCGCCAGCAGCTTGGGACTAGCGGGGAGCACAGATACGCAGTATTTT.

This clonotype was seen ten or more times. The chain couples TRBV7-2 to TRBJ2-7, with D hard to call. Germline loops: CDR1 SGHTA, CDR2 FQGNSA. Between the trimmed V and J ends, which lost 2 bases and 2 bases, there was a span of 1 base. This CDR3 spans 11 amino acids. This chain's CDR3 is CASSLTYEQYF. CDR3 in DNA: TGTGCCAGCAGCTTAACCTACGAGCAGTACTTC.

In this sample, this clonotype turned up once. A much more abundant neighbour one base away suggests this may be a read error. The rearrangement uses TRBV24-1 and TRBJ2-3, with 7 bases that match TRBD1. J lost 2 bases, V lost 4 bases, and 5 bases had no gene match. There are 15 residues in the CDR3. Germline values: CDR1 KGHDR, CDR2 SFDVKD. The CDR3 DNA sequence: TGTGCCACCAGTGACTCGGGACAGCACACAGATACGCAGTATTTT. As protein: CATSDSGQHTDTQYF.

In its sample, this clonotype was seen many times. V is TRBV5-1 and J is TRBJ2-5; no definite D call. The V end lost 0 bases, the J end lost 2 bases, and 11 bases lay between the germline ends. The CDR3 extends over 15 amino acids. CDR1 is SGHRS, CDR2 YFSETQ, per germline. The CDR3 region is CASSLATDSQETQYF. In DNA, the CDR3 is TGCGCCAGCAGCTTGGCCACAGACTCTCAAGAGACCCAGTACTTC.

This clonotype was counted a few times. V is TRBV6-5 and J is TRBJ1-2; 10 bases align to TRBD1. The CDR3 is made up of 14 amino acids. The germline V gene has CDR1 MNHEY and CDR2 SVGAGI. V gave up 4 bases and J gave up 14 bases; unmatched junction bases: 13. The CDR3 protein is CASSSPGQGLVETF. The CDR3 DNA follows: TGTGCCAGCAGTTCACCGGGACAGGGGTTGGTAGAAACCTTC.

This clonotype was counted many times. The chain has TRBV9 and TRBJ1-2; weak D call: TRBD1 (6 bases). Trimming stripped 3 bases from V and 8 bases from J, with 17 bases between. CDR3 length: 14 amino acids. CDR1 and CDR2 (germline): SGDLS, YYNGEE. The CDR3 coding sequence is TGTGCCAGCAGCGGACTACAGGGTAAATTGGGCTACACCTTC. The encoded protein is CASSGLQGKLGYTF.

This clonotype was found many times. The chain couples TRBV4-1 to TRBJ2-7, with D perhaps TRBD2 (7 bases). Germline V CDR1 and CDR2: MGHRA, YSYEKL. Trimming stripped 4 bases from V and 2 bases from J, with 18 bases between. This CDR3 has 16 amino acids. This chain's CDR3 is CASSPWGGPKPYEQYF. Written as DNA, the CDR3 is TGCGCCAGCAGCCCCTGGGGGGGCCCCAAACCCTACGAGCAGTACTTC.

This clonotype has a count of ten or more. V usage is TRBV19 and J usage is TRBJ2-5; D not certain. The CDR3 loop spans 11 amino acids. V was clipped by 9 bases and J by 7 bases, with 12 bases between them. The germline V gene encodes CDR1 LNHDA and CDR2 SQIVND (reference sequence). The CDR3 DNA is TGTGCCAGCCGGGCTGGATTGACCCAGTACTTC. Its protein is CASRAGLTQYF.

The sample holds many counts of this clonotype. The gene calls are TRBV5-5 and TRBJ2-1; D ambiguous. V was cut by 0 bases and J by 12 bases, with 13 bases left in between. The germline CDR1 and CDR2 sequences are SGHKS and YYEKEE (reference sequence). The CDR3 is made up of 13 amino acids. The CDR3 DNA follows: TGTGCCAGCAGCTTGGCCTCACAATTATGGCAGTTCTTC. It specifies CASSLASQLWQFF.